Listed here are 6 T cell receptor beta chains from one sample, sequenced in a study of blood T cell repertoires in COVID-19. Only in-frame clones appear in the TCRdb table, and some are missing; sequencing was by immunoSEQ multiplex PCR. The sample includes more than 200,000 clones, over 70% of them seen just once. The specimen sequenced was peripheral blood. Receptors originate from a man between 35 and 55 years old with acute or convalescent COVID-19.

CDR3 amino acids: CASSLDRGRNQPQHF. DNA of the CDR3: TGTGCCAGCAGCTTAGACAGGGGCCGCAATCAGCCCCAGCATTTT. The rearrangement joins TRBV5-6 to TRBJ1-5; 8 bases fit TRBD1. Trimming at V came to 2 bases and at J to 2 bases, leaving 3 bases not matched to a gene. CDR3 length: 15 amino acids. Germline CDR1 reads SGHDT; CDR2 reads YYEEEE.

The chain joins TRBV7-2 to TRBJ1-2; 10 bases are shared with TRBD1. The CDR3 has 16 residues. The germline V gene encodes CDR1 SGHTA and CDR2 FQGNSA. Germline trimming cut 5 bases from V and 6 bases from J; bases unmatched to any gene: 12. The CDR3 nucleotides read TGTGCCAGCAGCCGCCAATCCGGGACAGGGGTCGATGGCTACACCTTC. As protein: CASSRQSGTGVDGYTF. Full variable domain (missing parts from reference TRBV7-2 and TRBJ1-2): GAGVSQSPSNKVTEKGKDVELRCDPISGHTALYWYRQSLGQGLEFLIYFQGNSAPDKSGLPSDRFSAERTGGSVSTLTIQRTQQEDSAVYLCASSRQSGTGVDGYTFGSGTRLTVV.

The count of this clone is one. V gene TRBV7-9 combines with J gene TRBJ1-2; 10 positions agree with TRBD1. Germline V gives CDR1 SEHNR, CDR2 FQNEAQ (reference sequence). Trimming cost V 5 bases and J 2 bases; bases outside gene matches: 11. The CDR3 covers 17 residues. The CDR3 bases are TGTGCCAGCAGCAGGCTTAGCGGGACAGGGGAAAACTATGGCTACACCTTC. It is translated as CASSRLSGTGENYGYTF.

The chain carries TRBV19 and TRBJ2-1; the D is unclear. Trimming removed 4 bases at V and 7 bases at J, with 11 bases between. The CDR3 runs 13 residues. CDR1 LNHDA and CDR2 SQIVND come from the germline V gene (reference sequence). This CDR3 is CASSKPPKNEQFF. The DNA of the CDR3 is TGTGCCAGTAGTAAACCCCCTAAGAATGAGCAGTTCTTC.

V is TRBV27 and J is TRBJ1-2; D unclear. Trimming stripped 1 base from V and 4 bases from J, with 16 bases between. This CDR3 is 16 amino acids long. Germline V gene lookup returns CDR1 MNHEY and CDR2 SMNVEV (reference sequence). CDR3 bases: TGTGCCAGCAGTTTATTTCGGGAGCACGGTTTCTATGGCTACACCTTC. Its protein is CASSLFREHGFYGYTF.

This clone was counted only a few times. The V and J genes are TRBV7-6 and TRBJ2-7; the match to TRBD2 covers 12 bases. Germline assignment: CDR1 SGHVS and CDR2 FNYEAQ. This CDR3 spans 15 amino acids. The V gene end was trimmed by 3 bases and the J gene end by 5 bases; junction bases not matched to a gene: 5. CDR3 region: CASSLTSGSLNEQYF. The CDR3, as DNA: TGTGCCAGCAGCTTGACTAGCGGGAGTCTCAACGAGCAGTACTTC.